The rows below give T cell receptor beta chains drawn from one sample of a study of blood T cell repertoires in COVID-19. Produced via immunoSEQ multiplex PCR; TCRdb's table is partial and in-frame only. The sample carries roughly 320,000 clones, roughly 90% recorded once. The sample comprised peripheral blood. The receptors were sampled from a woman in her twenties or thirties with COVID-19, enrolled during active disease. The CDR3 runs from the conserved cysteine through the conserved F or W. The order of the fields is clone size, J gene, D gene, V gene, CDR3 DNA, CDR3 protein. A D gene is named only where the DNA matches it firmly. The listing skips clone size in some rows; elsewhere it reads once, few, many or a size class.

clone size: -
J gene: TRBJ2-7
D gene: -
V gene: TRBV29-1
CDR3 DNA: TGCAGCGCTATGACGGGGAACCCCTACGAGCAGTACTTC
CDR3 protein: CSAMTGNPYEQYF

clone size: -
J gene: TRBJ1-1
D gene: -
V gene: TRBV19
CDR3 DNA: TGTGCCAGCCGGGCCGGGGACACTGAAGCTTTCTTT
CDR3 protein: CASRAGDTEAFF

clone size: -
J gene: TRBJ1-2
D gene: TRBD1
V gene: TRBV28
CDR3 DNA: TGTGCCAGCAGCGCCCCGGGACAGGGGAGTTCCTATGGCTACACCTTC
CDR3 protein: CASSAPGQGSSYGYTF

clone size: once
J gene: TRBJ2-3
D gene: -
V gene: TRBV3-1/TRBV3-2
CDR3 DNA: TGTGCCAGCAGCCCAGACCCTCGGGGGATGGGGAGCACAGATACGCAGTATTTT
CDR3 protein: CASSPDPRGMGSTDTQYF

clone size: -
J gene: TRBJ2-1
D gene: TRBD2
V gene: TRBV4-1
CDR3 DNA: TGCGCCAGCAGCCAAGCCCTCGTAAGCGGGGAGAATGAGCAGTTCTTC
CDR3 protein: CASSQALVSGENEQFF

clone size: -
J gene: TRBJ1-4
D gene: TRBD1
V gene: TRBV9
CDR3 DNA: TGTGCCAGCAGCAGAACCGGGACAGGGGAGGAAAAACTGTTTTTT
CDR3 protein: CASSRTGTGEEKLFF

clone size: -
J gene: TRBJ1-2
D gene: -
V gene: TRBV5-6
CDR3 DNA: TGTGCCAGCAGCTTGGGGCTTACCTATGGCTACACCTTC
CDR3 protein: CASSLGLTYGYTF

clone size: -
J gene: TRBJ1-1
D gene: TRBD1
V gene: TRBV7-2
CDR3 DNA: TGTGCCAGCAGCTCCGACAGGGGTCGAGCTTTCTTT
CDR3 protein: CASSSDRGRAFF

clone size: -
J gene: TRBJ1-2
D gene: TRBD1
V gene: TRBV7-6
CDR3 DNA: TGTGCCAGCAGCACAGGGGGGAACTATGGCTACACCTTC
CDR3 protein: CASSTGGNYGYTF

clone size: -
J gene: TRBJ1-2
D gene: -
V gene: TRBV5-4
CDR3 DNA: TGTGCCAGCAGATCCTCAGGAAGCTATGGCTACACCTTC
CDR3 protein: CASRSSGSYGYTF

clone size: -
J gene: TRBJ1-2
D gene: TRBD1
V gene: TRBV19
CDR3 DNA: TGTGCCAGCGGAAGACAGGGGAGCGGTGGCTACACCTTC
CDR3 protein: CASGRQGSGGYTF

clone size: -
J gene: TRBJ2-5
D gene: TRBD2
V gene: TRBV27
CDR3 DNA: TGTGCCAGCAGTCAGAGACTAGCGCAAGAGACCCAGTACTTC
CDR3 protein: CASSQRLAQETQYF

clone size: once
J gene: TRBJ1-4
D gene: TRBD1
V gene: TRBV28
CDR3 DNA: TGTGCCAGCAGTTTATCATGGACAGGTGGAGAAAAACTGTTTTTT
CDR3 protein: CASSLSWTGGEKLFF

clone size: -
J gene: TRBJ2-7
D gene: TRBD1
V gene: TRBV7-2
CDR3 DNA: TGTGCCAGCAGCTTATTCAGGGGGATCGAGCAGTACTTC
CDR3 protein: CASSLFRGIEQYF

clone size: -
J gene: TRBJ1-4
D gene: -
V gene: TRBV3-1/TRBV3-2
CDR3 DNA: TGTGCCAGCAGCCAAGGAGGTGGTAATGAAAAACTGTTTTTT
CDR3 protein: CASSQGGGNEKLFF

clone size: -
J gene: TRBJ2-1
D gene: TRBD2
V gene: TRBV14
CDR3 DNA: TGTGCCAGCAGCCAAGAGTGGTGGGGGGGCTACAATGAGCAGTTCTTC
CDR3 protein: CASSQEWWGGYNEQFF

clone size: -
J gene: TRBJ1-3
D gene: TRBD1
V gene: TRBV6-2/TRBV6-3
CDR3 DNA: TGTGCCAGCAGTTCGGGACAGGGCATCCGGAACACCATATATTTT
CDR3 protein: CASSSGQGIRNTIYF

clone size: once
J gene: TRBJ1-6
D gene: TRBD1
V gene: TRBV5-1
CDR3 DNA: TGCGCCAGCAGCCTAGAACAGGGGGCCAATATTAATTCACCCCTCCACTTT
CDR3 protein: CASSLEQGANINSPLHF

clone size: -
J gene: TRBJ1-1
D gene: -
V gene: TRBV11-3
CDR3 DNA: TGTGCCAGCAGTGTCGGGACTGAAGCTTTCTTT
CDR3 protein: CASSVGTEAFF

clone size: few
J gene: TRBJ2-4
D gene: TRBD2
V gene: TRBV3-1/TRBV3-2
CDR3 DNA: TGTGCCAGCAGCCAAGGGGGGGGCAAAAACATTCAGTACTTC
CDR3 protein: CASSQGGGKNIQYF

clone size: -
J gene: TRBJ1-1
D gene: -
V gene: TRBV18
CDR3 DNA: TGTGCCAGTAACAGGGCAGGGAACACTGAAGCTTTCTTT
CDR3 protein: CASNRAGNTEAFF

clone size: -
J gene: TRBJ2-1
D gene: -
V gene: TRBV5-6
CDR3 DNA: TGTGCCAGCAGCCCGCCCGGCGGCCTGCGTTACAATGAGCAGTTCTTC
CDR3 protein: CASSPPGGLRYNEQFF

clone size: -
J gene: TRBJ2-1
D gene: TRBD2
V gene: TRBV6-4
CDR3 DNA: TGTGCCAGCAGAGCGACTAGCGCCCTTCGTGGTGAGCAGTTCTTC
CDR3 protein: CASRATSALRGEQFF

clone size: once
J gene: TRBJ2-1
D gene: TRBD1
V gene: TRBV7-9
CDR3 DNA: TGTGCCAGCAGACAATTCTCCGGGCGACAGGGACATGAGCAGTTCTTC
CDR3 protein: CASRQFSGRQGHEQFF

clone size: -
J gene: TRBJ1-1
D gene: -
V gene: TRBV19
CDR3 DNA: TGTGCCAGTAGTTTGGGGGCCGGAGGGAACACTGAAGCTTTCTTT
CDR3 protein: CASSLGAGGNTEAFF

clone size: -
J gene: TRBJ2-1
D gene: -
V gene: TRBV27
CDR3 DNA: TGTGCCACCCGCCGGGGAGGTGAGCAGTTCTTC
CDR3 protein: CATRRGGEQFF

clone size: -
J gene: TRBJ2-1
D gene: TRBD1
V gene: TRBV9
CDR3 DNA: TGTGCCAGCAGCTCTTCACGGGACAGGGGGTTTGATGAGCAGTTCTTC
CDR3 protein: CASSSSRDRGFDEQFF

clone size: once
J gene: TRBJ2-1
D gene: -
V gene: TRBV4-1
CDR3 DNA: TGCGCCAGCAGCCAAGGATTGGGCGTGATGCAGTTCTTC
CDR3 protein: CASSQGLGVMQFF

clone size: -
J gene: TRBJ1-1
D gene: TRBD1
V gene: TRBV11-1
CDR3 DNA: TGTGCCAGCAGCTTAGACGGACAGGGGCTGAACACTGAAGCTTTCTTT
CDR3 protein: CASSLDGQGLNTEAFF